This T cell receptor (beta chain) was sequenced for a study of shared clonotypes between healthy human individuals. Study-level background: Researchers drew samples from two women and a few men aged 18 to 49. Whole-study results and caveats: Non-shared clonotypes were found to have lower generation probabilities than the clonotypes that were shared by all four of the sorted-subset donors.

As concerns this clone: Its cognate antigen is unknown.

Sequencing used immunoSEQ multiplex PCR; TCRdb keeps in-frame clones, though not all of them. The sample has about 610,000 clones, 95% to 98% seen once. This CDR3 comprises 13 residues. Trimming stripped 1 base from V and 4 bases from J, with 7 bases between. Germline V CDR1 and CDR2: MDHEN, SYDVKM. This rearrangement joins TRBV28 to TRBJ1-2, with D hard to call. The receptor was isolated from a woman aged 30 to 39 in good health. The sample was naive CD4+ T cells sorted from blood. Subset indicated: CD45RA+ positively selected. The CDR3 bases are TGTGCCAGCAGTTTATATACGATCTATGGCTACACCTTC. Translating it yields CASSLYTIYGYTF.